Presented here are 10 T cell receptor beta chains from one specimen sequenced in a study of blood T cells in healthy people across ages. Primers used in a second PCR of about 7 to 11 cycles were a sample-barcoded 5' primer and a J-beta primer mix. MiXCR, applied by TCRdb to the 5' RACE reads, yields one record per CDR3 protein. The sample carries about 1.4 million distinct CDR3 sequences, roughly 60% recorded once. The sequencing sample was made of blood. These receptors all stem from a man aged 18 to 29 in good health.

This sequence joins TRBV6-6 and TRBJ2-1, with 11 positions matching TRBD1. Germline lookup yields CDR1 MNHNY and CDR2 SVGAGI (reference sequence). Trimming removed 6 bases from V and 13 bases from J; junction bases left unmatched: 5. The CDR3 contains 12 residues. CDR3 protein: CASRSGQGGQFF. The DNA for the CDR3 is TGTGCCAGCAGATCGGGACAGGGGGGACAGTTCTTC.

The rearrangement links TRBV7-8 to TRBJ2-5, with D perhaps TRBD1 or TRBD2 (5 bases each). There are 16 residues in the CDR3. Trimming stripped 4 bases from V and 2 bases from J, with 17 bases between. Germline V CDR1 and CDR2: SGHVS, FQNEAQ. CDR3 amino acids: CASSSPGTTTQETQYF. In DNA, the CDR3 is TGTGCCAGCAGCTCACCCGGGACGACAACGCAAGAGACCCAGTACTTC.

This clonotype was counted a few times. The J gene is TRBJ2-7, the V gene TRBV20-1; tentative D call: TRBD2 (6 bases). From germline, CDR1 is DFQATT and CDR2 SNEGSKA (reference sequence). Trimming took off 5 bases at V and 2 bases at J, with 19 bases between the two ends. The CDR3 totals 15 residues. The CDR3 protein is CSAAEIGRTTYEQYF. The CDR3, as DNA: TGCAGTGCTGCCGAGATTGGGAGGACCACCTACGAGCAGTACTTC.

The rearrangement uses TRBV15 and TRBJ2-3; 9 positions match TRBD1. CDR1 and CDR2 from the germline V gene are LNHNV and YYDKDF (reference sequence). Unmatched junction bases numbered 4, after V lost 0 bases and J lost 3 bases. This CDR3 contains 16 residues. CDR3 sequence (DNA): TGTGCCACCAGCAGAGATGGGGGACAGGGAACAGATACGCAGTATTTT. As protein: CATSRDGGQGTDTQYF.

This rearrangement joins TRBV5-1 to TRBJ1-4, with 7 bases lining up with TRBD1. The CDR3 spans 14 residues. CDR1 and CDR2 from the germline V gene are SGHRS and YFSETQ. Trimming took 0 bases from V and 10 from J; bases not matched to a gene: 6. The CDR3 spells CASSLGQGGGKLFF. The DNA of the CDR3 is TGCGCCAGCAGCTTGGGACAGGGAGGAGGAAAACTGTTTTTT.

With respect to this clonotype: At one boundary the junction diverges from the germline segment, which might be a read error. The J gene is TRBJ1-4, the V gene TRBV7-2, with TRBD1 as a possible D gene (5 bases). CDR3 length: 15 residues. Germline V lookup: CDR1 SGHTA, CDR2 FQGNSA. DNA of the CDR3: TGTGCCAGCAGCCTAGCCCGGGGGACTAATGAAAAACTGTTTTTT. This gives the protein CASSLARGTNEKLFF.

The chain combines TRBV20-1 with TRBJ2-2, with TRBD2 matching over 7 bases. The CDR3 runs 12 residues. CDR1 is DFQATT, CDR2 SNEGSKA, per germline (reference sequence). V was pared by 3 bases and J by 5 bases, with 0 bases of the junction left unmatched. The CDR3 loop is CSASGRTGELFF. In DNA form, the CDR3 reads TGCAGTGCTAGCGGGAGGACCGGGGAGCTGTTTTTT.

The V call is TRBV20-1, the J call TRBJ1-5; D gene ambiguous. The CDR3 contains 14 residues. V lost 1 base and J lost 0, with 7 bases in between. Germline values: CDR1 DFQATT, CDR2 SNEGSKA (reference sequence). The CDR3 region is CSARVTHSNQPQHF. CDR3 nucleotide sequence: TGCAGTGCTAGAGTTACACATAGCAATCAGCCCCAGCATTTT.

The V gene is TRBV27, the J gene TRBJ1-6, with D uncertain. The CDR3 runs to 19 residues. CDR1 and CDR2 (germline): MNHEY, SMNVEV (reference sequence). Trimming took off 3 bases at V and 0 bases at J, with 18 bases between the two ends. CDR3 sequence: CASSFGRAPQSSYNSPLHF. DNA for the CDR3: TGTGCCAGCAGTTTCGGAAGGGCCCCTCAGAGCTCCTATAATTCACCCCTCCACTTT.

The J gene is TRBJ2-7, the V gene TRBV7-9; D possibly uses TRBD1 or TRBD2 (6 bases each). Trimming pared 1 base from V and 5 bases from J, leaving 12 bases between. The V gene's germline CDR1 is SEHNR and CDR2 FQNEAQ (reference sequence). This CDR3 has 14 residues. CDR3 nucleotides: TGTGCCAGCAGCTTAGTTGGGGGGCGTGACGAGCAGTACTTC. Translating gives CASSLVGGRDEQYF.